This T cell receptor beta chain is drawn from a study of monozygotic twins with inflammatory bowel disease. The CDR3 extends over 16 amino acids. Per the germline V gene, CDR1 is SGHRS and CDR2 is YFSETQ. TCRdb processed the 5' RACE reads again and assigns one entry to each CDR3 protein, with no DNA. This sample contains approximately 330,000 distinct CDR3 sequences. Notes on the study in general: For IBD, no single strong associated signal or clonotype was supported.

Note on this clonotype: What it binds is not known.

The receptor was derived from a human donor with ulcerative colitis or Crohn's disease, or a healthy co-twin of an affected twin (not recorded which). The chain is built from TRBV5-1 and TRBJ2-1. Specimen: blood. The CDR3 reads CASSLVSASSYNEQFF.